The 12 T cell receptor beta chains below come from one sample, sequenced in a study of blood T cells in healthy people across ages. Through a sample-barcoded 5' primer and a J-beta primer mix, a second PCR was run for about 6 to 11 cycles. Using its own MiXCR run on the 5' RACE reads, TCRdb lists one record per CDR3 protein. Of around 900,000 distinct CDR3 sequences in the sample, less than 35% were seen once. Specimen: blood. All receptors come from an elderly woman in good health.

The chain couples TRBV9 to TRBJ2-2, with D hard to call. Between the trimmed V and J ends, which lost 1 base and 0 bases, there was a span of 7 bases. Per germline, CDR1 SGDLS and CDR2 YYNGEE. The CDR3 runs to 15 residues. The DNA for the CDR3 is TGTGCCAGCAGCGTACTAACCTCGAACACCGGGGAGCTGTTTTTT. This gives the protein CASSVLTSNTGELFF.

This clonotype came up a few times. The CDR3: CATTGDTEAFF. The CDR3, as DNA: TGTGCCACGACAGGCGACACTGAAGCTTTCTTT. The V call is TRBV3-1, the J call TRBJ1-1; D perhaps matches TRBD1 (6 bases). Germline V gives CDR1 LGHDT, CDR2 YNNKEL (reference sequence). The CDR3 sequence is 11 residues long. Trimming took 10 bases from V and 3 from J, leaving 9 bases between them.

The chain couples TRBV6-2 or TRBV6-3 to TRBJ2-2; TRBD2 agrees at 8 bases. V shed 7 bases and J 5 bases; nucleotides not matched to a gene: 12. Germline assignment: CDR1 MNHEY and CDR2 SVGEGT. The CDR3 runs to 16 residues. As DNA, the CDR3 is TGTGCCAGCACCCCAAGGGCTAGCGGGTTTACCGGGGAGCTGTTTTTT. As protein: CASTPRASGFTGELFF.

The V gene is TRBV12-3 or TRBV12-4, the J gene TRBJ1-6; possibly TRBD1 for D (6 bases). The CDR3 covers 16 residues. V lost 4 bases and J lost 7, with 17 bases in between. The CDR3 reads CASSSLNRELNSPLHF. The CDR3 nucleotides are TGTGCCAGCAGTTCCCTGAACAGGGAGTTGAATTCACCCCTCCACTTT.

With regard to this clonotype: Since a much larger clone is just one base distant, this may be a read error. The V gene is TRBV12-3 or TRBV12-4, the J gene TRBJ1-2, with 9 bases fitting TRBD1. V lost 7 bases to trimming and J lost 6 bases; unmatched junction nucleotides: 9. The CDR3 spans 14 residues. CDR3 coding DNA: TGTGCCAGCAAGTCGGGACAGGGTGACCATGGCTACACCTTC. Its protein is CASKSGQGDHGYTF.

The rearrangement uses TRBV7-9 and TRBJ1-2, with 8 nucleotides matching TRBD1. Trimming at V came to 8 bases and at J to 5 bases, leaving 10 bases not matched to a gene. Germline lookup yields CDR1 SEHNR and CDR2 FQNEAQ (reference sequence). This CDR3 has 14 residues. CDR3 in DNA: TGTGCCAGCCTCGAGACAGGGGTCGGTTATGGCTACACCTTC. Its protein product is CASLETGVGYGYTF.

The chain joins TRBV11-2 to TRBJ2-2, with D uncertain. V lost 5 bases, J lost 4 bases, and 14 bases lay in between. CDR1 is SGHAT, CDR2 FQNNGV, per germline. This CDR3 region has 15 residues. CDR3 sequence: CASSTRLLGTGELFF. The CDR3 DNA is TGTGCCAGCAGCACGAGACTTCTAGGCACCGGGGAGCTGTTTTTT.

This clonotype was counted many times. The junction differs from germline at one of its ends, possibly a read error. The chain links TRBV10-2 to TRBJ2-5, with D unclear. Germline values: CDR1 WSHSY, CDR2 SAAADI. The CDR3 loop spans 12 amino acids. The CDR3 region is CASCDPSRSQYF. Here the CDR3 DNA reads TGCGCCAGCTGTGACCCGTCAAGGTCCCAGTACTTC.

In its sample, this clonotype was seen many times. The chain combines TRBV7-2 with TRBJ2-7; D may be TRBD2 (7 bases). The CDR3 is 16 residues long. Trimming took 4 bases from V and 2 from J, leaving 18 bases between them. Germline CDR1 is SGHTA and CDR2 is FQGNSA. CDR3 DNA: TGTGCCAGCAGCTACAAGGCCGCGGGGGCCCCCTACGAGCAGTACTTC. Protein product: CASSYKAAGAPYEQYF.

This clonotype appeared a few times. J is TRBJ1-1 and V is TRBV11-3, with 7 positions matching TRBD1. CDR1 SGHNT and CDR2 YENEEA come from the germline V gene. V shed 5 bases and J 7 bases; nucleotides not matched to a gene: 10. The CDR3 is made up of 14 amino acids. The CDR3 reads CASSLRGVAFEAFF. CDR3 nucleotide sequence: TGTGCCAGCAGCCTCAGGGGGGTCGCTTTTGAAGCTTTCTTT.

This clonotype was found a few times. The chain couples TRBV7-2 to TRBJ1-6, with no clear D. Germline assignment: CDR1 SGHTA and CDR2 FQGNSA. V lost 0 bases, J lost 8 bases, and 11 bases lay in between. The CDR3 spans 15 residues. The CDR3 region has the DNA TGTGCCAGCAGCTTAGCCACGCCACCTGATTCACCCCTCCACTTT. Translating gives CASSLATPPDSPLHF.

The chain carries TRBV7-2 and TRBJ2-1, with 8 bases aligning to TRBD1. The CDR3 extends over 15 amino acids. Germline V gene sequence: CDR1 SGHTA, CDR2 FQGNSA. The V gene end was trimmed by 2 bases and the J gene end by 10 bases; junction bases not matched to a gene: 10. The CDR3 bases are TGTGCCAGCAGCTTACTCGGGGCAGGGGGCCTGGAGCAGTTCTTC. Translating gives CASSLLGAGGLEQFF.